A selection of T cell receptor beta chains follows, all from one sample in a study of T-cell memory formation after mild COVID-19. TCRdb fed the 5' RACE reads into MiXCR, producing one record per CDR3 protein. The sample carries 470,000 or so distinct CDR3 sequences, about 20% recorded once. The sample was PBMCs or a T cell subset sorted from them (not recorded which). These receptors all stem from an adult woman who had mild COVID-19 (a few samples of this study predate the infection). Cell type and time point are not known. Each CDR3 is given with its conserved first and last residue. D genes are given only for firm matches. Size is omitted from some rows. Given values are once, few, many or a class for expanded clones.

d_gene	v_gene	j_gene	abundance	len	CDR3nt	CDR3aa
.	TRBV7-9	TRBJ2-7	.	14	TGTGCCAGCAGCCTGAACTGGGAGTTGGGCGAGCAGTACTTC	CASSLNWELGEQYF
TRBD1	TRBV7-9	TRBJ1-6	.	14	TGTGCCAGCAGCTACAGGGACAGAAATTCACCCCTCCACTTT	CASSYRDRNSPLHF
TRBD1	TRBV28	TRBJ2-1	.	14	TGTGCCAGCAGTCTGGACAGGTGGGGAGATGAGCAGTTCTTC	CASSLDRWGDEQFF
.	TRBV7-9	TRBJ2-3	.	15	TGTGCCAGCAGCTTAGTGGTTAAGGCCACAGATACGCAGTATTTT	CASSLVVKATDTQYF
.	TRBV12-3/TRBV12-4	TRBJ2-3	many	13	TGTGCCAGCAGTTGGGTAGAAACAGATACGCAGTATTTT	CASSWVETDTQYF
.	TRBV2	TRBJ1-6	.	15	TGTGCCAGCAGTGAGGGGATATCCCTCAATTCACCCCTCCACTTT	CASSEGISLNSPLHF
TRBD1	TRBV7-8	TRBJ2-1	few	15	TGTGCCAGCAGCTTAGGGGGACAGGGGGCCGGGGAGCAGTTCTTC	CASSLGGQGAGEQFF
.	TRBV12-3/TRBV12-4	TRBJ2-1	few	16	TGTGCCAGCAGTCGACAGCCTTCGTACTCCTACAATGAGCAGTTCTTC	CASSRQPSYSYNEQFF
TRBD1	TRBV2	TRBJ2-3	.	15	TGTGCCAGCAGCCGAGACCAGGGGGCCACAGATACGCAGTATTTT	CASSRDQGATDTQYF
.	TRBV29-1	TRBJ1-1	few	14	TGCAGCGTGGACCGGGACACCCTGAACACTGAAGCTTTCTTT	CSVDRDTLNTEAFF
.	TRBV25-1	TRBJ2-3	few	16	TGTGCCAGCAGTCCCCCCGACCAGGGCAGCACAGATACGCAGTATTTT	CASSPPDQGSTDTQYF
.	TRBV7-2	TRBJ1-1	.	13	TGTGCCAGCAGCCTTACCCAGGGGACTGAAGCTTTCTTT	CASSLTQGTEAFF
.	TRBV29-1	TRBJ1-1	.	11	TGCAGCCTGTGGGATCAAGGTGAAGCTTTCTTT	CSLWDQGEAFF
TRBD2	TRBV24-1	TRBJ2-1	.	13	TGTGCCACCAGTGACCTAAGTGGGGGGAGGGAGTTCTTC	CATSDLSGGREFF
TRBD1	TRBV27	TRBJ1-5	.	14	TGTGCCAGCAGTTTGACAGGGGGAGGTCAGCCCCAGCATTTT	CASSLTGGGQPQHF
.	TRBV7-8	TRBJ2-7	.	17	TGTGCCAGCAGCTTAGTTCTTCTGGGACCATACGTCTACGAGCAGTACTTC	CASSLVLLGPYVYEQYF
.	TRBV3-1	TRBJ2-7	.	14	TGTGCCAGCAGCCTAAGTGCCCCGGGGGACGAGCAGTACTTC	CASSLSAPGDEQYF
TRBD2	TRBV4-3	TRBJ2-1	.	13	TGCGCCAGCAGCCGGGGACTAGCGAATGAGCAGTTCTTC	CASSRGLANEQFF
TRBD1	TRBV5-1	TRBJ1-2	many	17	TGCGCCAGCAGCTTGGACCCTGTGATACAGGGGGCGGATGGCTACACCTTC	CASSLDPVIQGADGYTF
TRBD1	TRBV5-1	TRBJ2-2	many	15	TGCGCCAGCAGCTCCGGACAGGGCCACACCGGGGAGCTGTTTTTT	CASSSGQGHTGELFF
.	TRBV7-3	TRBJ2-2	.	16	TGTGCCAGCAGCTTAACGGGTCGGCCCCACACCGGGGAGCTGTTTTTT	CASSLTGRPHTGELFF
.	TRBV7-2	TRBJ1-1	many	15	TGTGCCAGCAGCTTAGATCTGGGGAGAAACACTGAAGCTTTCTTT	CASSLDLGRNTEAFF
TRBD2	TRBV7-9	TRBJ2-7	.	16	TGTGCCAGCAGCTTAGGGGCTAGCGGGTATCCCTACGAGCAGTACTTC	CASSLGASGYPYEQYF
.	TRBV24-1	TRBJ2-7	few	12	TGTGCCACCAGTGACAGCTCCTACGAGCAGTACTTC	CATSDSSYEQYF
.	TRBV2	TRBJ2-3	.	14	TGTGCCAGCAGTGAGGGCGGCTACACAGATACGCAGTATTTT	CASSEGGYTDTQYF
TRBD2	TRBV20-1	TRBJ2-5	few	15	TGCAGTGCTAGAGATCCAGCGGGAGGGCCCGAGACCCAGTACTTC	CSARDPAGGPETQYF
.	TRBV3-1	TRBJ1-2	.	16	TGTGCCAGCAGCCAAGGAAGCCTCCGGTGGGACTATGGCTACACCTTC	CASSQGSLRWDYGYTF